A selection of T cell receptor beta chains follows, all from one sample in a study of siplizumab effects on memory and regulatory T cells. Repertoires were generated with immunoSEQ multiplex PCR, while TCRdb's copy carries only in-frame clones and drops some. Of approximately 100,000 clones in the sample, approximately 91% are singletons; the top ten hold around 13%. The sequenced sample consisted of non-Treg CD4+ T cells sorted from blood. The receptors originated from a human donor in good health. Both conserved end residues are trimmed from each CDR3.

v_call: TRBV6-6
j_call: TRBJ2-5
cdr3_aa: ASSYGGAQETQY

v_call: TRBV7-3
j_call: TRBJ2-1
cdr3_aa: ASSLTGTSDYNEQF

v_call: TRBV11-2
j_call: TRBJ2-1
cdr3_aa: ASSLVVPGSHNEQF

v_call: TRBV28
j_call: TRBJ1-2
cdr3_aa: ASGDSYGYT

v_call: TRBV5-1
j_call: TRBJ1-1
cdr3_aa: ASGDRDTSEAF

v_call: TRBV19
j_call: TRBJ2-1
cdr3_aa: ASSTGQVFSYEQF

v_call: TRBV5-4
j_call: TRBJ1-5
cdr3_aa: ASSLEAGQYNQPQH

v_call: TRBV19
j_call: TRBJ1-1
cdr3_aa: ASSIGAGRGTEAF

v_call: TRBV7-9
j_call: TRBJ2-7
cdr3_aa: ASSLAQGWAYEQY

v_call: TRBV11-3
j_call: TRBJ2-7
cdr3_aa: ASFPGAPGLAGGGVYEQY

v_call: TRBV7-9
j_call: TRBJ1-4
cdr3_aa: ASSLGSNEKLF

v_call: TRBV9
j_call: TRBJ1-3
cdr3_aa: ASSRRQTRGGNTIY

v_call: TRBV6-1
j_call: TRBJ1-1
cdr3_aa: ASSEALQGYPEAF

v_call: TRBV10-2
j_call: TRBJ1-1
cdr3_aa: ASSAGREAF

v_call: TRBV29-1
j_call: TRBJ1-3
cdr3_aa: SVVAGSGNTIY

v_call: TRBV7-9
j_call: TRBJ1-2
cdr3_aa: ASSLDSQGYGYT

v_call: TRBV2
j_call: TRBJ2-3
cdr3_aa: ASNGGADTQY

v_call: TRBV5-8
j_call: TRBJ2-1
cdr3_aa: ASSLAFRTSGSSYNEQF

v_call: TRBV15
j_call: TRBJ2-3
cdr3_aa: ATSKVSGSGTDTQY

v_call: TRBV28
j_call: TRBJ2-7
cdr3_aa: ASSFPGGGSYEQY

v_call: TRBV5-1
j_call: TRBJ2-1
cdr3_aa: ASSLARRWTNNEQF

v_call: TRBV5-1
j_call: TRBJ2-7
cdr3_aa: ASSLAAHAYEQY